This TCR beta chain is drawn from a study of T cell clusters in autoimmune cytopenias. The study, taken as a whole, reports: The T cell clusters were defined only in silico, without experimental functional validation.

TRB rearrangements were amplified by touch-down multiplex PCR with mixed TRB-A/B primers. One entry per CDR3 protein, without DNA, is what TCRdb gives after re-calling the multiplex PCR reads. This specimen shows about 3,800 distinct CDR3 sequences; the ten leading clones hold about 15%. In regard to this clonotype: Its antigen is undetermined.

Germline assignment: CDR1 MNHEY and CDR2 SVGAGI. This CDR3 comprises 18 residues. TRB was amplified from around 0.25 ug of peripheral blood genomic DNA per sample. The sample also formed part of further work on T cell repertoires in aging, cancer and after chemotherapy. That paper adds: Six age groups, ranging from 30 or younger to 70 or older, included the donors. Compared with age-matched healthy donors, untreated hematological or solid cancer patients showed higher blood TCR clonality.

This receptor was identified in a human donor in good health. Sequenced material: peripheral blood. V is TRBV6-5 and J is TRBJ1-2; TCRdb's assignment of TRBD1 cannot be checked, as there is no DNA. CDR3 amino acids: CASSPPGTLFTAHYGYTF.